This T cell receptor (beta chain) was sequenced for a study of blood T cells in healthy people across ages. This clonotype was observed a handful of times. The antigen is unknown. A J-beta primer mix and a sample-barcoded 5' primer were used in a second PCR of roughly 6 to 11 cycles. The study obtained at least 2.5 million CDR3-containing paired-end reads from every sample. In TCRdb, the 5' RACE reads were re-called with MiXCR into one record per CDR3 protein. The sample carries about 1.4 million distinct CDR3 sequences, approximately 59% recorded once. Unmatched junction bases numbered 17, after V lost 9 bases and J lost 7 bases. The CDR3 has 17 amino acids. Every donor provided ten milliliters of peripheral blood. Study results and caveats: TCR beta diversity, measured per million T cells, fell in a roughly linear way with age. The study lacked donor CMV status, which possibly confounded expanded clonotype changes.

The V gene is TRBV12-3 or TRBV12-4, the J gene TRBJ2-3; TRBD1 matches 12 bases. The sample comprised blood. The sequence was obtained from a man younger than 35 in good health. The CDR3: CASTTGTGGAGSYTQYF. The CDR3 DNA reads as TGTGCCAGTACCACCGGGACAGGGGGCGCCGGTAGTTATACGCAGTATTTT.